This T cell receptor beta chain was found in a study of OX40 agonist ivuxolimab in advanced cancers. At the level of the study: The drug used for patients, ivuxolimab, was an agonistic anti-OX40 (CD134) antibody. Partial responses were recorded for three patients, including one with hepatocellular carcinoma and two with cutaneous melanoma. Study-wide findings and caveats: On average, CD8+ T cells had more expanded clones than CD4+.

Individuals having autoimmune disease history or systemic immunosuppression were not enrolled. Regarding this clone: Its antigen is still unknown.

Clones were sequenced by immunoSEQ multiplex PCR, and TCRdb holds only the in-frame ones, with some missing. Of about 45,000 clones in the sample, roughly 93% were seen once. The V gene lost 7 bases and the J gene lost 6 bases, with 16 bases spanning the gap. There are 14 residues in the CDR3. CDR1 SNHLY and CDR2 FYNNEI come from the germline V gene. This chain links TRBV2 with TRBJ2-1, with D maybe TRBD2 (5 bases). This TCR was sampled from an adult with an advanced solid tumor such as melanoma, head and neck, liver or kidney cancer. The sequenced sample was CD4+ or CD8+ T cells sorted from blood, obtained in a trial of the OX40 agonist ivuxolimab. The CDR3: CASIGGRIGNEQFF. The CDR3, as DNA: TGTGCCAGCATAGGAGGCAGGATCGGCAATGAGCAGTTCTTC.